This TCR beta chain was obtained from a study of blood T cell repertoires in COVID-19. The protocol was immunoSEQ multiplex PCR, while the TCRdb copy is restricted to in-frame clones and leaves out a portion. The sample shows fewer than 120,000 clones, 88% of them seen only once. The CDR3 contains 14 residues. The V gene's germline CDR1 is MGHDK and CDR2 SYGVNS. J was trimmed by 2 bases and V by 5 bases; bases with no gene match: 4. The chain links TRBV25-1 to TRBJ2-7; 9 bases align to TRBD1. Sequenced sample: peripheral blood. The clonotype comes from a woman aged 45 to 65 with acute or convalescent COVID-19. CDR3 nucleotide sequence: TGTGCCAGCAGTCAGACAGGGGGGACCTACGAGCAGTACTTC. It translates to CASSQTGGTYEQYF.